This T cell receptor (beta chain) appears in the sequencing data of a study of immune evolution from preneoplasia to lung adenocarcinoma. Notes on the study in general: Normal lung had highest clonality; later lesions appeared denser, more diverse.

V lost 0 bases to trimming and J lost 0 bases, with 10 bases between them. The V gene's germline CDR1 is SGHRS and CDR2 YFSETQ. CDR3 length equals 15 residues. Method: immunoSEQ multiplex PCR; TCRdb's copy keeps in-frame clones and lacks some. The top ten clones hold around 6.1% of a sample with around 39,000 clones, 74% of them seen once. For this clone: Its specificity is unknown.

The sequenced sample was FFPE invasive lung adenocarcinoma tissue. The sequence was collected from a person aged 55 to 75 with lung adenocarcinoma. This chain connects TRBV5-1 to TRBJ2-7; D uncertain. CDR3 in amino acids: CASSLGGALSYEQYF. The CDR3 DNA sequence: TGCGCCAGCAGCTTGGGCGGCGCTCTCTCCTACGAGCAGTACTTC.